These T cell receptor beta chains were read from a single sample in a study of tumour-infiltrating T cells in Burkitt lymphoma. Sequencing used immunoSEQ multiplex PCR; TCRdb keeps in-frame clones, though not all of them. Of more than 8,500 clones in the sample, roughly 60% were seen once. Sample: tumor tissue. These receptors were obtained from a human donor with diffuse large B-cell lymphoma. Both conserved end residues are trimmed from each CDR3. Fields, in order: CDR3 protein, J gene, V gene.

ASSPQTGAGQPQH	TRBJ1-5	TRBV2
ATAGDRDRRRGYT	TRBJ1-2	TRBV10-3
ASSLVASGAAFQETQY	TRBJ2-5	TRBV7-8
ASSLAPVDVNYGYT	TRBJ1-2	TRBV7-9
ASSQIETQY	TRBJ2-5	TRBV4-2
ASSFAGAYYEQY	TRBJ2-7	TRBV5-1
ASSGDGIYGYT	TRBJ1-2	TRBV18
ASSPTQGGEQY	TRBJ2-7	TRBV19
AWSVRAPGPVLSNQPQH	TRBJ1-5	TRBV30
ASSTGPRDEQF	TRBJ2-1	TRBV5-1
ASSLDGGGGTEAF	TRBJ1-1	TRBV11-2
ASSYGTSGSYEQY	TRBJ2-7	TRBV6-5
AWSRDRSAEAF	TRBJ1-1	TRBV30
ASILVTEAF	TRBJ1-1	TRBV6-1
SVVLIVTGEQY	TRBJ2-7	TRBV29-1